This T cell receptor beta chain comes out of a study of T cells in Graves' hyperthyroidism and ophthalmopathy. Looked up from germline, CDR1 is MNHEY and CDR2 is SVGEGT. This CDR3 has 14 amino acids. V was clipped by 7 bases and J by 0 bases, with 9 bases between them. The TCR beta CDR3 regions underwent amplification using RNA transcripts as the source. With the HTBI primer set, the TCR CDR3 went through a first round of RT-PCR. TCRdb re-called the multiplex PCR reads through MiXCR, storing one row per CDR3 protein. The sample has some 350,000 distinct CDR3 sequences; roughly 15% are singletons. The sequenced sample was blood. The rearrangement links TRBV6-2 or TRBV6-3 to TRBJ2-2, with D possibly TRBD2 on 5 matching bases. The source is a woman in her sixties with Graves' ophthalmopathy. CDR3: CASTGGPNTGELFF. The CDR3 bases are TGTGCCAGCACCGGAGGTCCGAACACCGGGGAGCTGTTTTTT.